Presented here are 5 T cell receptor beta chains from one specimen sequenced in a study of T cell responses to AZD1222 COVID-19 vaccine. TCRdb's copy holds only in-frame clones and misses some; the assay was immunoSEQ multiplex PCR. This table holds tens of thousands of clones, nearly 90% found once. Specimen: peripheral blood, collected 28 days after the second AZD1222 dose. The receptors were sampled from an adult who received the AZD1222 COVID-19 vaccine.

V gene TRBV29-1 combines with J gene TRBJ2-1, with a possible D match to TRBD2 (6 bases). With 6 bases removed from V and 0 bases from J, the gap between germline ends came to 9 bases. Germline CDR1 is SQVTM and CDR2 is ANQGSEA. The CDR3 spans 13 residues. CDR3 loop: CSVRESSYNEQFF. CDR3 DNA: TGCAGCGTCCGGGAGAGCTCCTACAATGAGCAGTTCTTC.

The chain recombines TRBV5-4 with TRBJ1-4; D not resolved. Germline-derived CDR1 and CDR2 are SGHNT and YYREEE (reference sequence). There are 16 residues in the CDR3. Deletions cut 4 bases from V and 7 bases from J, with 20 bases between. CDR3 sequence reads: CASSPPQASEGEKLFF. In nucleotides, the CDR3 is TGTGCCAGCAGCCCACCACAAGCCTCCGAGGGTGAAAAACTGTTTTTT.

This clone was counted only a few times. The rearrangement joins TRBV11-2 to TRBJ2-3; D is ambiguous. This CDR3 is 17 amino acids long. Germline V CDR1 and CDR2: SGHAT, FQNNGV. Between the trimmed V and J ends, which lost 5 bases and 8 bases, there was a span of 26 bases. DNA of the CDR3: TGTGCCAGCAGCGCGGATGAGTGGGGTCCCGCCAAAAGTACGCAGTATTTT. It specifies CASSADEWGPAKSTQYF. Based on the CDR3 plus reference TRBV11-2 and TRBJ2-3, the full variable domain is EAGVAQSPRYKIIEKRQSVAFWCNPISGHATLYWYQQILGQGPKLLIQFQNNGVVDDSQLPKDRFSAERLKGVDSTLKIQPAKLEDSAVYLCASSADEWGPAKSTQYFGPGTRLTVL.

J is TRBJ2-7 and V is TRBV7-2; 9 bases align to TRBD2. This CDR3 has 15 amino acids. The germline gives CDR1 SGHTA, CDR2 FQGNSA. Unmatched junction bases numbered 6, after V lost 5 bases and J lost 1 base. CDR3 DNA sequence: TGTGCCAGCAGCGGCGGGGGGGGCAAATCCTACGAGCAGTACTTC. It is translated as CASSGGGGKSYEQYF.

The chain joins TRBV6-5 to TRBJ2-2; tentative D call: TRBD1 (6 bases). V shed 6 bases and J shed 4 bases, with 12 bases lying between them. The CDR3 has 14 amino acids. CDR1 is MNHEY and CDR2 is SVGAGI in the germline V gene. CDR3 sequence (DNA): TGTGCCAGCAGACAGGGAAGGGTCACCGGGGAGCTGTTTTTT. This encodes CASRQGRVTGELFF.